This T cell receptor beta chain was sequenced in a study of cytomegalovirus exposure and HLA in healthy donors. Findings and limits, study-wide: Within an earlier analysis, most TCR beta V segments proved productive either about 87% or about 30% of the time. In a later analysis, a missense DCLRE1C variant was linked to TCR beta V- and J-gene trimming. Later analysis indicated greater clonal expansion among HLA-associated TCR beta chains than among equally common other chains.

Primers: 60 Vbeta forward and 13 Jbeta reverse. The table came from immunoSEQ multiplex PCR; TCRdb's copy has only in-frame clones and leaves some out. In the table there are some 130,000 clones, around 76% of which are singletons. A remark on this clone: Antigen specificity is unknown.

The TCR sequence derives from a male donor in good health and CMV-seronegative. The sample was PBMCs.

CDR3 sequence: CASKRLTGGPNEKLFF. The CDR3 coding sequence is TGTGCCAGTAAACGATTGACAGGGGGCCCTAATGAAAAACTGTTTTTT. The chain uses TRBV2 and TRBJ1-4, with 10 bases identical to TRBD1. Trimming took 9 bases from V and 3 from J; bases not matched to a gene: 10. CDR3 length: 16 residues. Germline CDR1 and CDR2: SNHLY and FYNNEI.